This T cell receptor (beta chain) was obtained from a study of T cell repertoires in cytomegalovirus infection. As for the study in general: CMV infection plus the matching HLA type was flagged by public TCR beta signatures. Study-level results: What dominated the ex vivo response were HLA-C-restricted CMV-specific TCR beta clonotypes. Identification of carriers of CMV plus the relevant HLA was performed using cumulative public TCR beta family frequency.

This clonotype turned up a few times. What it binds is unknown. Trimming stripped 10 bases from V and 2 bases from J, with 17 bases between. The CDR3 is 15 amino acids. Germline V CDR1 and CDR2: LNHDA, SQIVND (reference sequence). In TCRdb, the reads were re-called with MiXCR into one record per CDR3 protein. Among approximately 500,000 distinct CDR3 sequences, about 15% were seen once, and the ten largest hold approximately 24%. The chain couples TRBV19 to TRBJ2-2; no definite D call. The sequence was collected from a human donor in good health (CMV status not recorded). Some clones in this sample may be carry-over from other donors' samples. Sample: CD8+ T cells from PBMCs. The DNA for the CDR3 is TGTGCCACTCTCGAAAGGCATAGCAACACCGGGGAGCTGTTTTTT. It yields the protein CATLERHSNTGELFF.